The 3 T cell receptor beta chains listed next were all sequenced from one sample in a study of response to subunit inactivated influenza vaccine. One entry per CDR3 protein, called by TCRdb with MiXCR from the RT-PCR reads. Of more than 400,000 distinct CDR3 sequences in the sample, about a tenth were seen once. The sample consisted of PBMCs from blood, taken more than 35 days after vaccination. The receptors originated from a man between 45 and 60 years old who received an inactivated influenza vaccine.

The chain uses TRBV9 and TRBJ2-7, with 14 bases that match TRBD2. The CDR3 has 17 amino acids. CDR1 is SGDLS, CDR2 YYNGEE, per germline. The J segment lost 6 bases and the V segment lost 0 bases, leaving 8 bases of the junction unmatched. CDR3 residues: CASSVAAGGTSGGEQYF. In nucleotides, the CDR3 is TGTGCCAGCAGCGTAGCTGCTGGTGGGACTAGCGGGGGCGAGCAGTACTTC.

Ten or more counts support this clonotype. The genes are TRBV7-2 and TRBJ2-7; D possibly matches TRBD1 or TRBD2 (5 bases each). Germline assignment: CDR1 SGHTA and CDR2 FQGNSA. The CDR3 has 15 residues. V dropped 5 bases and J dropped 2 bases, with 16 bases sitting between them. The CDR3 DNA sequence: TGTGCCAGCAGCAGCCTTGGGGGTAGCGCCTACGAGCAGTACTTC. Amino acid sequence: CASSSLGGSAYEQYF.

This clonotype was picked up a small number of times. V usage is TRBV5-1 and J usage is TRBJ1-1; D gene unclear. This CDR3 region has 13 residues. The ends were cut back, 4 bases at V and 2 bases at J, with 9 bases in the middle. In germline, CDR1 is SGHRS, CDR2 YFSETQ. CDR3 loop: CASSPEINTEAFF. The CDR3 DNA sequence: TGCGCCAGCAGCCCGGAGATTAACACTGAAGCTTTCTTT. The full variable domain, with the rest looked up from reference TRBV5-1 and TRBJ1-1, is KAGVTQTPRYLIKTRGQQVTLSCSPISGHRSVSWYQQTPGQGLQFLFEYFSETQRNKGNFPGRFSGRQFSNSRSEMNVSTLELGDSALYLCASSPEINTEAFFGQGTRLTVV.